The rows below give T cell receptor beta chains drawn from one sample of a study of response to subunit inactivated influenza vaccine. One entry per CDR3 protein, called by TCRdb with MiXCR from the RT-PCR reads. Of 150,000 to 200,000 distinct CDR3 sequences in the sample, approximately 12% were seen once. The same specimen was also included in a second study, on T cells expressing NK-cell markers.

This material consisted of CD8+ T cells sorted from PBMCs, taken approximately 12 days after vaccination. The receptors here all came from a man over 45 who received an inactivated influenza vaccine. Each CDR3 is given with its conserved first and last residue. Fields, in order: V gene, D gene, clone size, J gene, CDR3 length, CDR3 protein, CDR3 DNA. D genes are given only for firm matches. Clone size, where shown, is once, few, many, or a class for clones that have expanded.

V: TRBV28
D: NA
size: few
J: TRBJ1-6
length: 18
CDR3: CASSFLQGMPSYNSPLHF
DNA: TGTGCCAGCAGTTTTCTGCAGGGGATGCCCTCCTATAATTCACCCCTCCACTTT

V: TRBV7-9
D: NA
size: few
J: TRBJ1-4
length: 11
CDR3: CASSLGPKLFF
DNA: TGTGCCAGCAGCTTAGGTCCCAAACTGTTTTTT

V: TRBV28
D: TRBD2
size: many
J: TRBJ2-7
length: 15
CDR3: CASSLLAGGRGEQYF
DNA: TGTGCCAGCAGTTTACTAGCGGGGGGCAGGGGCGAGCAGTACTTC

V: TRBV24-1
D: TRBD2
size: NA
J: TRBJ2-4
length: 16
CDR3: CVTSDPKREEGNIQYF
DNA: TGTGTCACCAGTGATCCCAAGCGGGAGGAGGGAAACATTCAGTACTTC

V: TRBV20-1
D: NA
size: few
J: TRBJ2-1
length: 14
CDR3: CSVEGESSYNEQFF
DNA: TGCAGTGTTGAGGGCGAGAGCTCCTACAATGAGCAGTTCTTC

V: TRBV30
D: NA
size: few
J: TRBJ2-7
length: 14
CDR3: CAWSVGRLNYEQYF
DNA: TGTGCCTGGAGTGTCGGGCGGTTAAACTACGAGCAGTACTTC

V: TRBV7-9
D: NA
size: NA
J: TRBJ1-4
length: 17
CDR3: CASSLAKWTPTNEKLFF
DNA: TGTGCCAGCAGCTTAGCGAAGTGGACACCAACTAATGAAAAACTGTTTTTT

V: TRBV20-1
D: TRBD1
size: few
J: TRBJ2-7
length: 13
CDR3: CSARGQGDYEQYF
DNA: TGCAGTGCTAGGGGACAGGGCGACTACGAGCAGTACTTC

V: TRBV7-9
D: NA
size: NA
J: TRBJ2-1
length: 15
CDR3: CASSLAGGLRNEQFF
DNA: TGTGCCAGCAGCTTAGCGGGGGGGCTACGGAATGAGCAGTTCTTC

V: TRBV10-3
D: TRBD2
size: few
J: TRBJ2-3
length: 13
CDR3: CAILAGETDTQYF
DNA: TGTGCCATTCTAGCGGGGGAGACAGATACGCAGTATTTT

V: TRBV28
D: TRBD1
size: few
J: TRBJ2-2
length: 14
CDR3: CASSFGQGPGELFF
DNA: TGTGCCAGCAGTTTTGGACAGGGGCCCGGGGAGCTGTTTTTT

V: TRBV4-3
D: NA
size: NA
J: TRBJ2-1
length: 13
CDR3: CASSQDRGSEQFF
DNA: TGCGCCAGCAGCCAAGACCGGGGGAGTGAGCAGTTCTTC

V: TRBV7-6
D: TRBD1
size: many
J: TRBJ2-1
length: 13
CDR3: CASSLQGADEQFF
DNA: TGTGCCAGCAGTTTACAGGGGGCAGATGAGCAGTTCTTC

V: TRBV12-3/TRBV12-4
D: TRBD2
size: few
J: TRBJ2-1
length: 12
CDR3: CASRAGSNEQFF
DNA: TGTGCCAGCAGAGCGGGGAGCAATGAGCAGTTCTTC

V: TRBV10-3
D: TRBD1
size: NA
J: TRBJ2-1
length: 16
CDR3: CAITEGQGGSYNEQFF
DNA: TGTGCCATCACTGAGGGACAGGGGGGTTCCTACAATGAGCAGTTCTTC

V: TRBV5-6
D: NA
size: many
J: TRBJ2-3
length: 12
CDR3: CASSFITDTQYF
DNA: TGTGCCAGCAGCTTTATTACAGATACGCAGTATTTT

V: TRBV7-3
D: NA
size: NA
J: TRBJ2-2
length: 17
CDR3: CASSLSIGGANTGELFF
DNA: TGTGCCAGCAGCTTAAGTATTGGCGGGGCGAACACCGGGGAGCTGTTTTTT

V: TRBV27
D: NA
size: NA
J: TRBJ2-1
length: 16
CDR3: CASSPLRDTTYNEQFF
DNA: TGTGCCAGCAGCCCCTTGCGGGACACGACCTACAATGAGCAGTTCTTC

V: TRBV20-1
D: TRBD2
size: many
J: TRBJ2-1
length: 15
CDR3: CSARKTSGGADEQFF
DNA: TGCAGTGCTAGAAAGACAAGCGGGGGGGCCGATGAGCAGTTCTTC

V: TRBV4-2
D: TRBD2
size: NA
J: TRBJ2-7
length: 14
CDR3: CASSQGTSGYEQYF
DNA: TGTGCCAGCAGCCAAGGGACTAGCGGGTACGAGCAGTACTTC

V: TRBV14
D: NA
size: few
J: TRBJ1-2
length: 14
CDR3: CASSQFLSSYGYTF
DNA: TGTGCCAGCAGCCAGTTTTTATCCAGCTATGGCTACACCTTC

V: TRBV6-2/TRBV6-3
D: NA
size: many
J: TRBJ2-3
length: 11
CDR3: CASSTADTQYF
DNA: TGTGCCAGCAGTACGGCAGATACGCAGTATTTT

V: TRBV30
D: NA
size: NA
J: TRBJ2-7
length: 14
CDR3: CAWSPAAGHWEQYF
DNA: TGTGCCTGGAGCCCCGCTGCGGGGCATTGGGAGCAGTACTTC

V: TRBV25-1
D: TRBD2
size: NA
J: TRBJ2-5
length: 14
CDR3: CASSDWGGGETQYF
DNA: TGTGCCAGCAGTGATTGGGGGGGAGGAGAGACCCAGTACTTC

V: TRBV5-1
D: TRBD2
size: NA
J: TRBJ2-4
length: 16
CDR3: CASSIRAGGEKNIQYF
DNA: TGCGCCAGCAGCATACGAGCGGGGGGCGAAAAAAACATTCAGTACTTC

V: TRBV7-2
D: NA
size: NA
J: TRBJ2-3
length: 16
CDR3: CASSLAQATSTDTQYF
DNA: TGTGCCAGCAGCTTAGCACAGGCGACTAGCACAGATACGCAGTATTTT

V: TRBV7-9
D: NA
size: few
J: TRBJ1-1
length: 14
CDR3: CASLNSLGHTEAFF
DNA: TGTGCCAGCCTAAACTCGTTAGGGCATACTGAAGCTTTCTTT

V: TRBV11-2
D: NA
size: NA
J: TRBJ2-3
length: 14
CDR3: CASSPIRLPDTQYF
DNA: TGTGCCAGCAGCCCGATCAGGTTACCAGATACGCAGTATTTT

V: TRBV7-3
D: NA
size: NA
J: TRBJ2-3
length: 14
CDR3: CASSFTGGGDTQCF
DNA: TGTGCCAGCAGCTTCACTGGAGGCGGGGATACGCAGTGTTTT

V: TRBV6-2/TRBV6-3
D: TRBD2
size: NA
J: TRBJ2-1
length: 15
CDR3: CASSSAGPGYNEQFF
DNA: TGTGCCAGCTCATCAGCGGGACCTGGGTACAATGAGCAGTTCTTC

V: TRBV12-3/TRBV12-4
D: NA
size: NA
J: TRBJ2-7
length: 13
CDR3: CASKPTDSYEQYF
DNA: TGTGCCAGCAAGCCGACAGACTCCTACGAGCAGTACTTC

V: TRBV7-9
D: TRBD2
size: few
J: TRBJ2-3
length: 16
CDR3: CASSSGTTLELDTQYF
DNA: TGTGCCAGCAGCTCTGGGACTACACTTGAGTTAGATACGCAGTATTTT

V: TRBV20-1
D: NA
size: few
J: TRBJ2-7
length: 12
CDR3: CSARDFRYEQYF
DNA: TGCAGTGCGAGGGACTTCAGATACGAGCAGTACTTC

V: TRBV20-1
D: NA
size: many
J: TRBJ2-1
length: 12
CDR3: CSARASYNEQFF
DNA: TGCAGTGCTAGAGCCAGCTACAATGAGCAGTTCTTC

V: TRBV25-1
D: NA
size: NA
J: TRBJ1-2
length: 11
CDR3: CASSGPGGYTF
DNA: TGTGCCAGCAGTGGCCCGGGGGGCTACACCTTC

V: TRBV28
D: NA
size: NA
J: TRBJ2-3
length: 11
CDR3: CASSFGTAKRF
DNA: TGTGCCAGCAGTTTCGGTACCGCGAAACGGTTT

V: TRBV4-1
D: NA
size: NA
J: TRBJ1-1
length: 15
CDR3: CASSQAGGATTEAFF
DNA: TGCGCCAGCAGCCAGGCGGGAGGGGCTACCACTGAAGCTTTCTTT

V: TRBV11-1
D: TRBD1
size: few
J: TRBJ2-7
length: 18
CDR3: CASSLVGIAGQGAYEQYF
DNA: TGTGCCAGCAGCTTAGTGGGGATTGCCGGACAGGGCGCCTACGAGCAGTACTTC

V: TRBV25-1
D: TRBD1
size: few
J: TRBJ2-3
length: 18
CDR3: CASSEYWVGDRVTDTQYF
DNA: TGTGCCAGCAGTGAATATTGGGTTGGGGACAGGGTGACAGATACGCAGTATTTT

V: TRBV28
D: TRBD2
size: NA
J: TRBJ2-5
length: 18
CDR3: CACSPRELAGGFGETQYF
DNA: TGTGCCTGCAGTCCCCGGGAGCTAGCGGGAGGATTCGGTGAGACCCAGTACTTC

V: TRBV4-2
D: NA
size: NA
J: TRBJ2-1
length: 16
CDR3: CASSQDGRALYNEQFF
DNA: TGTGCCAGCAGCCAAGATGGAAGGGCCCTATACAACGAGCAGTTCTTC